Described below is a single T cell receptor beta chain sequence and its context. Its antigen is undetermined. These data are taken from a study of graft-versus-host responses after intestinal transplantation. Study-wide background: Recipients received multivisceral, liver-intestinal, or isolated intestinal transplants. Tacrolimus and steroids were given for roughly 3 years to all recipients after anti-thymocyte globulin induction. Study findings and constraints: Some GvH clones appeared in ileal mucosa or blood before recipient bone marrow.

CDR3 size: 14 residues. CDR1 is SGHAT and CDR2 is FQDESV in the germline V gene (reference sequence). The germline V and J ends were trimmed by 5 bases and 3 bases, with 14 bases remaining between them. Profiled with immunoSEQ multiplex PCR; TCRdb holds only in-frame clones, not every one. Among over 100,000 clones, roughly 87% were seen once, and the ten largest hold around 0.96%. The chain employs TRBV11-1 and TRBJ2-7, with D possibly TRBD2 on 6 matching bases. The origin of this receptor is a human donor who received an intestinal transplant. Sequences were derived from unstimulated CD4+ T cells sorted from spleen or lymph node cells, sampled before intestinal transplant. CDR3 in amino acids: CASSLGLGVYEQYF. The CDR3 nucleotides read TGTGCCAGCAGCCTGGGACTGGGGGTCTACGAGCAGTACTTC.